The 6 T cell receptor beta chains in this list originate from one sample, sequenced in a study of read filtering for tumor transcriptome and immune sequencing. Molecular barcoded adaptors covering alpha/delta and beta/gamma chains were used on roughly 400 ng RNA. Via MiXCR, TCRdb re-called the reads, giving one row per CDR3 protein. This table has 100,000 to 150,000 distinct CDR3 sequences, 13% appearing once. Sequencing input: a population of CD138-negative cells sorted from bone marrow. These receptors were taken from a donor aged 40 or older with multiple myeloma.

V and J are TRBV7-8 and TRBJ2-4; unclear D gene. The V and J ends lost 4 bases and 9 bases respectively, with 19 bases between them. CDR3 length equals 15 residues. From germline, CDR1 is SGHVS and CDR2 FQNEAQ. CDR3 DNA: TGTGCCAGCAGCTCTCTCATAGATCTCGGAAGCATTCAGTACTTC. Translation gives CASSSLIDLGSIQYF.

This clonotype occurred many times. This chain uses TRBV6-5 with TRBJ1-5, with 9 nucleotides matching TRBD1. The CDR3 is made up of 18 amino acids. The V segment lost 4 bases and the J segment 2 bases; nucleotides outside the gene matches: 12. Germline V gives CDR1 MNHEY, CDR2 SVGAGI. The CDR3 region has the DNA TGTGCCAGCAGTTCCACCGGGACAGGGTTAAGGGGCAATCAGCCCCAGCATTTT. Its translation: CASSSTGTGLRGNQPQHF.

This clonotype was observed at least ten times. The gene calls are TRBV20-1 and TRBJ2-3; the match to TRBD2 covers 9 bases. After removal of 5 bases from V and 1 base from J, the junction contained 7 bases not matched to a gene. The CDR3 totals 15 residues. CDR1 DFQATT and CDR2 SNEGSKA come from the germline V gene (reference sequence). The CDR3 loop reads CSAPVAGEGTDTQYF. The DNA of the CDR3 is TGCAGTGCTCCGGTAGCGGGAGAGGGCACAGATACGCAGTATTTT.

To note about this clonotype: One base separates it from a far larger clone, so it is likely a read error. The V call is TRBV11-1, the J call TRBJ2-1; no clear D gene. This CDR3 contains 13 residues. The V end was cut by 2 bases, the J end by 6 bases, with 8 bases between. The germline V gene has CDR1 SGHAT and CDR2 FQDESV (reference sequence). CDR3 in DNA: TGTGCCAGCAGCTTATTACCCGGCAATGAGCAGTTCTTC. Amino acids: CASSLLPGNEQFF. Looking up the rest from reference TRBV11-1 and TRBJ2-1 gives the full variable domain: EAEVAQSPRYKITEKSQAVAFWCDPISGHATLYWYRQILGQGPELLVQFQDESVVDDSQLPKDRFSAERLKGVDSTLKIQPAELGDSAMYLCASSLLPGNEQFFGPGTRLTVL.

This clonotype was seen at least ten times. The CDR3 here is CASSFGAAVNEQFF. CDR3 DNA: TGTGCCAGCAGCTTCGGAGCGGCGGTCAATGAGCAGTTCTTC. This sequence joins TRBV11-1 and TRBJ2-1; perhaps TRBD2 as D (5 bases). Trimming took off 3 bases at V and 6 bases at J, with 12 bases between the two ends. The CDR3 extends over 14 amino acids. Germline V gene lookup returns CDR1 SGHAT and CDR2 FQDESV (reference sequence).

In this sample, this clonotype turned up many times. The chain has TRBV20-1 and TRBJ2-1, with 7 bases matching TRBD2. Germline V gene sequence: CDR1 DFQATT, CDR2 SNEGSKA (reference sequence). The CDR3 is made up of 14 amino acids. V trimming: 5 bases; J trimming: 4 bases; junction bases outside the gene matches: 8. This CDR3 reads CSAEVRDYYNEQFF. CDR3 in DNA: TGCAGTGCTGAAGTGCGGGACTATTACAATGAGCAGTTCTTC.